The present T cell receptor (beta chain) was sequenced within a study of T-cell reconstitution after alpha-beta-depleted transplantation in children. Preparation of the TCRbeta library involved a method that used unique molecular identifiers. TCRdb analysed the PCR reads with MiXCR anew, one entry per CDR3 protein. The sample yields around 960,000 distinct CDR3 sequences, about 29% seen once. Germline values: CDR1 SGHTA, CDR2 FQGNSA. The CDR3 extends over 14 amino acids. With 5 bases clipped from V and 4 bases from J, the junction kept 6 bases outside the gene matches. This clonotype was seen a few times. Its antigen is unidentified. Study observations and caveats: From newly produced T cells came most of the T-cell counts and diversity one year after transplant.

The gene calls are TRBV7-2 and TRBJ1-2; the match to TRBD1 covers 8 bases. The sample was PBMCs, mostly from graft donor cells, taken 360 days after TCRalphabeta/CD19-depleted stem cell transplant. The sequence was collected from a boy less than two years old who had a stem cell transplant for SCID, so the T cells may come from the graft donor. The CDR3, as DNA: TGTGCCAGCAGCCGGACAGGGCTCTCCTATGGCTACACCTTC. This codes for CASSRTGLSYGYTF.